This TCR beta chain was recorded in a study of T cell responses to AZD1222 COVID-19 vaccine. The sample holds one count of this clone. Its cognate antigen is unknown. Notes on the study in general: Recipients of AZD1222 seropositive at baseline numbered only 5 or 6. White British ancestry dominated among donors, who included more females, and clonal diversity was possibly underestimated. Reports indicate that nearly half of spike-specific TCRs are directed at unmutated variant regions. Two AZD1222 administrations were followed by greater Spike-specific TCR breadth and depth.

Libraries were prepared by immunoSEQ multiplex PCR; TCRdb keeps only in-frame clonotypes and omits some of them. The profile shows 160,000 or so clones, about 90% of them singletons. The sequencing used peripheral blood, collected 28 days after the second AZD1222 dose. The TCR comes from an adult who received the AZD1222 COVID-19 vaccine.

For the CDR3, the DNA is TGCAGCGTTGTACCGGTGGGGGCCCGGGAGACCCAGTACTTC. As protein: CSVVPVGARETQYF. V gene TRBV29-1 combines with J gene TRBJ2-5, with a weak D call TRBD1 (6 bases). The germline V and J ends were trimmed by 4 bases and 5 bases, with 17 bases remaining between them. The germline CDR1 and CDR2 sequences are SQVTM and ANQGSEA. The CDR3 covers 14 residues.